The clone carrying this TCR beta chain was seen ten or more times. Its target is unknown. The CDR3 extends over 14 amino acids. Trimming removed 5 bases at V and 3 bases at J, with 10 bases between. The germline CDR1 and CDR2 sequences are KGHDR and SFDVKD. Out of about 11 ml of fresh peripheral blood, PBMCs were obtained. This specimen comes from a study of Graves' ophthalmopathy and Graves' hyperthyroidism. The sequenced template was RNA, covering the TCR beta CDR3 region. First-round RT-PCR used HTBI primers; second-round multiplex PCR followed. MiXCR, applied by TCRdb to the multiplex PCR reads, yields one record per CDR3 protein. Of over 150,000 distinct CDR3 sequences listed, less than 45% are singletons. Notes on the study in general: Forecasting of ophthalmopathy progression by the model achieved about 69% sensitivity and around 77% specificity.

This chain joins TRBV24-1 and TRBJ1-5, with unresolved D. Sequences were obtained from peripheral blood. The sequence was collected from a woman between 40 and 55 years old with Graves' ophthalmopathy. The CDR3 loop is CATSVGRNNQPQHF. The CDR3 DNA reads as TGTGCCACCAGTGTAGGGAGGAACAATCAGCCCCAGCATTTT.